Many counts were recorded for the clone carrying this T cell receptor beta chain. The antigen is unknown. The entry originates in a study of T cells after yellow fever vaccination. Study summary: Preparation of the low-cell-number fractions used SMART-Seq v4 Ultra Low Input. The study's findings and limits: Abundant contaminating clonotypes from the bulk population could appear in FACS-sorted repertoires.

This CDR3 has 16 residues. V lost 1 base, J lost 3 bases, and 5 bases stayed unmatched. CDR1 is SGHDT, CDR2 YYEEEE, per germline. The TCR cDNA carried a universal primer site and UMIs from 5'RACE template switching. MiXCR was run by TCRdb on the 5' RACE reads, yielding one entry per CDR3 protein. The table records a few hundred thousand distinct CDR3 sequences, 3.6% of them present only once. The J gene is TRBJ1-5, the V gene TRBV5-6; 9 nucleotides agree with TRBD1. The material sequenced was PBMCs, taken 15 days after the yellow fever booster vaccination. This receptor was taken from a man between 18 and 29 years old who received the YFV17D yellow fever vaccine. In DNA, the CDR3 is TGTGCCAGCAGCTTGACCGGGACAGGGCACAATCAGCCCCAGCATTTT. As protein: CASSLTGTGHNQPQHF. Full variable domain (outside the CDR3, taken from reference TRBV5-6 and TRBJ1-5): DAGVTQSPTHLIKTRGQQVTLRCSPKSGHDTVSWYQQALGQGPQFIFQYYEEEERQRGNFPDRFSGHQFPNYSSELNVNALLLGDSALYLCASSLTGTGHNQPQHFGDGTRLSIL.